This T cell receptor beta chain was recovered during a study of OX40 agonist ivuxolimab in advanced cancers. The CDR3 extends over 13 amino acids. CDR1 is SGHTA, CDR2 FQGNSA, per germline. Unmatched junction bases numbered 6, after V lost 4 bases and J lost 9 bases. The repertoire was sequenced with immunoSEQ multiplex PCR; TCRdb's copy has only in-frame clones and lacks some. The sample includes tens of thousands of clones, 74% seen only once; the top ten take about 18%. This clonotype was obtained from an adult with an advanced solid tumor such as melanoma, head and neck, liver or kidney cancer. V and J are TRBV7-2 and TRBJ2-1; the match to TRBD2 covers 7 bases. The starting material was CD4+ or CD8+ T cells sorted from blood, obtained in a trial of the OX40 agonist ivuxolimab. CDR3 DNA sequence: TGTGCCAGCAGCTCCAGCGGGGCATTTGAGCAGTTCTTC. It is translated as CASSSSGAFEQFF.